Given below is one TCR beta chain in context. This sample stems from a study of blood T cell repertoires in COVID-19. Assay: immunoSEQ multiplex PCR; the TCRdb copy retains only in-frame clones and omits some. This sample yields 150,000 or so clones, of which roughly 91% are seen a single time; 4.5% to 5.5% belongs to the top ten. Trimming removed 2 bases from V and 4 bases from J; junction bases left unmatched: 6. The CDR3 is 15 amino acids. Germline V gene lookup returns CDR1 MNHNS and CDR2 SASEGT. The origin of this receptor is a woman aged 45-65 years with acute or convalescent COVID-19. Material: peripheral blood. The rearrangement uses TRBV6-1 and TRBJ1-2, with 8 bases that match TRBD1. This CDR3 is CASSEIQGGSYGYTF. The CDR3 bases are TGTGCCAGCAGTGAAATACAGGGGGGGTCCTATGGCTACACCTTC.